The next 6 T cell receptor beta chains were all read from a single sample in a study of blood T cell repertoires in COVID-19. The protocol was immunoSEQ multiplex PCR, while the TCRdb copy is restricted to in-frame clones and leaves out a portion. This sample has roughly 220,000 clones, with approximately 90% found just once. Material for sequencing was PBMCs or T cells enriched from blood (not recorded which). The origin of the receptors is a woman aged 40-49 years with acute COVID-19.

The rearrangement links TRBV5-1 to TRBJ2-2, with 7 bases identical to TRBD1. CDR3 length equals 17 residues. The germline V gene encodes CDR1 SGHRS and CDR2 YFSETQ. CDR3 coding DNA: TGCGTCCGGATCGCCTCGGAGGCAGGGGGACACGTCGGGGAGCTGTTTTTT. Translating it yields CVRIASEAGGHVGELFF.

V usage is TRBV30 and J usage is TRBJ1-1; D unclear. Trimming cost V 3 bases and J 2 bases, with 10 bases left between them. CDR3 length: 13 amino acids. CDR1 is GTSNPN and CDR2 is SVGIG in the germline V gene (reference sequence). CDR3: CAWRLADNTEAFF. CDR3 DNA sequence: TGTGCCTGGAGGCTCGCAGATAACACTGAAGCTTTCTTT.

The chain recombines TRBV11-2 with TRBJ1-6, with no clear D. The V end lost 5 bases, the J end lost 0 bases, and 11 bases lay between the germline ends. The CDR3 contains 16 residues. In germline, CDR1 is SGHAT, CDR2 FQNNGV. The CDR3 DNA sequence: TGTGCCAGCAGCAAGAGTTGGGCCTCCTATAATTCACCCCTCCACTTT. Its protein is CASSKSWASYNSPLHF.

The chain is built from TRBV10-3 and TRBJ2-5, with TRBD2 as a possible D gene (5 bases). The CDR3 sequence is 15 residues long. CDR1 and CDR2 (germline): ENHRY, SYGVKD. V was pared by 5 bases and J by 5 bases, with 18 bases between. The CDR3 reads CAISREGASRETQYF. The DNA of the CDR3 is TGTGCCATCAGTCGAGAGGGAGCTAGCAGGGAGACCCAGTACTTC.

This chain uses TRBV3-1 (or the pseudogene TRBV3-2) with TRBJ1-3; 8 bases match TRBD1. V lost 6 bases and J lost 4; bases outside the gene matches: 8. The germline CDR1 and CDR2 sequences are LGHDT and YNNKEL (reference sequence). The CDR3 runs 15 residues. The CDR3 spells CASRADRASGNTIYF. CDR3 in DNA: TGTGCCAGCAGAGCGGACAGGGCCTCCGGAAACACCATATATTTT.

CDR3 DNA: TGTGCCAGCAGCCCGCGGACTAGCTACACCGGGGAGCTGTTTTTT. Amino acids: CASSPRTSYTGELFF. V is TRBV7-3 and J is TRBJ2-2; 8 positions match TRBD2. CDR3 size: 15 residues. Germline CDR1 and CDR2: SGHTA and FQGTGA. J gave up 3 bases and V 5 bases, and 5 bases lay outside the gene matches.